The present T cell receptor (beta chain) was sequenced within a study of cytomegalovirus exposure and HLA in healthy donors. Study background: An analysis done earlier identified 90 million to 120 million unique TCR beta sequences from roughly 190 million T cells.

Study observations and caveats: It was reported in a later analysis that an Asian-associated ancestry cluster showed fewer N-insertions than the roughly 710-donor mean.

This CDR3 region has 15 residues. V trimming: 7 bases; J trimming: 0 bases; junction bases outside the gene matches: 5. Germline V gene data show CDR1 as SGHRS and CDR2 as YFSETQ. As concerns this clone: Antigen: not known.

In the PCR, 60 Vbeta and 13 Jbeta primers were used. The protocol was immunoSEQ multiplex PCR, while the TCRdb copy is restricted to in-frame clones and leaves out a portion. The record lists roughly 80,000 clones, of which the ten most abundant hold around 13%. Material for sequencing was PBMCs. This TCR came from a man in his fifties or sixties in good health and CMV-seropositive. V and J are TRBV5-1 and TRBJ1-2; the match to TRBD1 covers 11 bases. In nucleotides, the CDR3 is TGCGCCAGCGGCCGGGACAGGGGGACTAACTATGGCTACACCTTC. It is translated as CASGRDRGTNYGYTF.